Given below is one T cell receptor beta chain in context. Its antigen is not known. Per germline, CDR1 MNHNY and CDR2 SVGAGI (reference sequence). V lost 8 bases, J lost 6 bases, and 19 bases lay in between. This CDR3 has 14 residues. The PCR used 60 Vbeta and 13 Jbeta primers. TCRdb's table, derived via immunoSEQ multiplex PCR, lists solely in-frame clones and lacks some. The table counts 70,000 or so clones; about 0.82% lies in the top ten. This specimen comes from a study of cytomegalovirus exposure and HLA in healthy donors. Study-wide findings and caveats: Listed as cytomegalovirus-associated were 170 or so TCR beta chains. Specific recognition of CMV antigens was confirmed in vitro for a few chains (all CMV-associated).

The chain uses TRBV6-6 and TRBJ1-2, with a possible D match to TRBD1 (5 bases). Source material: PBMCs. The origin of this receptor is a boy under 18 in good health and CMV-seronegative. The DNA of the CDR3 is TGTGCCAGCCGACCCTGGTCTGGGGGGGATGGCTACACCTTC. This sequence encodes CASRPWSGGDGYTF.